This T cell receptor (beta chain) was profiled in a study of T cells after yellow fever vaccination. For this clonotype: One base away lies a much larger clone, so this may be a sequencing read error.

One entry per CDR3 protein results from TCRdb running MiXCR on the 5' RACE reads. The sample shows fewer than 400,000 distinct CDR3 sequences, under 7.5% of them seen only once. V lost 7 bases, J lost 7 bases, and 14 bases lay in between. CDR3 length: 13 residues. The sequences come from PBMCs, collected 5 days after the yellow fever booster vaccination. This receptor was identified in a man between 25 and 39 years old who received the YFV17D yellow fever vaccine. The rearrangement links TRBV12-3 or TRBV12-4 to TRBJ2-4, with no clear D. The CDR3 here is CASTWVGRNIQYF. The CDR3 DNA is TGTGCCAGCACCTGGGTGGGAAGGAACATTCAGTACTTC.